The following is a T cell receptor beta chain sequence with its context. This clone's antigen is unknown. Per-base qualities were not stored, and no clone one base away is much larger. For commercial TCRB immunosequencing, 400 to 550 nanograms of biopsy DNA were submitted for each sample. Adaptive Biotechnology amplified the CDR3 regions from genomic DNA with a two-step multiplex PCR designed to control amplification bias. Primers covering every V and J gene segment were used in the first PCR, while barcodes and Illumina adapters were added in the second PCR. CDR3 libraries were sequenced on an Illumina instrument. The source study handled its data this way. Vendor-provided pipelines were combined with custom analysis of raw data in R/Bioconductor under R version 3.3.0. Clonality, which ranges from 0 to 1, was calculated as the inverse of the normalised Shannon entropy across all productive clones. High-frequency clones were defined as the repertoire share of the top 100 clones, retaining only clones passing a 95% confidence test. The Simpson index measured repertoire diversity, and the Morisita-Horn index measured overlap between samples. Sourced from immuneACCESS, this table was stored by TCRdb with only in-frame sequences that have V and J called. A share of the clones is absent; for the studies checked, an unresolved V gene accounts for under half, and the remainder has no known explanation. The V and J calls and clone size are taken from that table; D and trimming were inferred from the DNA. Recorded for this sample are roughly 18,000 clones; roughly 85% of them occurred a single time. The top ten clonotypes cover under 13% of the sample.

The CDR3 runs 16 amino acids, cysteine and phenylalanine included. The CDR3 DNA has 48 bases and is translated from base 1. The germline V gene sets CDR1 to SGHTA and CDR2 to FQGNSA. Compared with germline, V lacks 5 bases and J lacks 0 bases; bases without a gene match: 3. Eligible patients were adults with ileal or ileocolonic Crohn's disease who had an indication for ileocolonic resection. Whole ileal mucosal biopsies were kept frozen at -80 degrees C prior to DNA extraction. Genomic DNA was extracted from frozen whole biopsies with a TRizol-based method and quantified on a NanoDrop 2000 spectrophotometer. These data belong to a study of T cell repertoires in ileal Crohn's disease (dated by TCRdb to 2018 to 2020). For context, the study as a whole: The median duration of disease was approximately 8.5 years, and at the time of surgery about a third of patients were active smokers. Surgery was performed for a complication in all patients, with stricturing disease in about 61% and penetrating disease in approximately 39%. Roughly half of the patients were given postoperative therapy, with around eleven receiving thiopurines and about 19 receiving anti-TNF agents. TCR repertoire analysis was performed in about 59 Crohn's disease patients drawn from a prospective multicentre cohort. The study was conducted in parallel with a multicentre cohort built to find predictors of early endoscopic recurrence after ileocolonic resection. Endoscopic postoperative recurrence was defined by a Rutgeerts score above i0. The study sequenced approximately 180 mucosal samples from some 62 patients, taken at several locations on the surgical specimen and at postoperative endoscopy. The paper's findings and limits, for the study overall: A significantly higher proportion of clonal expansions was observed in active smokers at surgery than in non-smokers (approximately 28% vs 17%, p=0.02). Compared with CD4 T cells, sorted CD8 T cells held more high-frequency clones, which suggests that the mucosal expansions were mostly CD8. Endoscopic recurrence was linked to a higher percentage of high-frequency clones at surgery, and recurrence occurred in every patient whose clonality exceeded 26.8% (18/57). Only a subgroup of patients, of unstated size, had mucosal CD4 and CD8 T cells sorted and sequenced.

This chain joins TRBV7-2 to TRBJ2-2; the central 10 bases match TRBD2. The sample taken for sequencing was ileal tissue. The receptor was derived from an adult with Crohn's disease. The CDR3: CASSPSGGTNTGELFF. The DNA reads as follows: TGTGCCAGCAGCCCTAGCGGGGGAACGAACACCGGGGAGCTGTTTTTT.